This T cell receptor beta chain was identified in a study of cytomegalovirus exposure and HLA in healthy donors. Germline assignment: CDR1 SGHRS and CDR2 YFSETQ. Germline trimming cut 0 bases from V and 4 bases from J; bases unmatched to any gene: 10. CDR3 length: 17 amino acids. The PCR employed 60 Vbeta primers together with 13 Jbeta primers. Generated by immunoSEQ multiplex PCR, the TCRdb table keeps only in-frame clones and is missing some. The sample holds approximately 170,000 clones; over 75% are singletons and the top ten take 1.3%. The TCR originated in a man aged 50 to 60 in good health and CMV-seropositive. The genes are TRBV5-1 and TRBJ2-3; 8 bases map to TRBD1. The specimen sequenced was PBMCs. The CDR3 spells CASSLAGTGGHPDTQYF. CDR3 coding DNA: TGCGCCAGCAGCTTGGCAGGGACAGGAGGCCACCCAGATACGCAGTATTTT.